These 20 T cell receptor beta chains were all obtained from the same sample, sequenced in a study of T cells after yellow fever vaccination (dated by TCRdb to the late 2010s). Per the publication, the treatment or condition label means: live attenuated yellow fever vaccine strain. The library was obtained by 5' RACE. For sequencing, an Illumina NovaSeq 6000 was employed. TCRdb reprocessing: public reads trimmed at Q25 with fastp, clones called with MiXCR, in-frame beta chains kept. Under each unique CDR3 protein, matching rows form one entry showing the most common genes and DNA. The sample has more than 45,000 distinct CDR3 sequences on record, approximately 5.5% of them singletons. The ten largest clones add up to around 30% of the sample. The specimen was PBMCs, either bulk or a sorted T-cell subset (CD4+, CD8+, memory, or dextramer-sorted; not recorded which), collected on the day of the yellow fever booster vaccination. These TCRs come from a young man who received the YFV17D yellow fever vaccine.

This clonotype came up many times. The chain carries TRBV5-1 and TRBJ1-1; D not resolved. CDR1 is SGHRS and CDR2 is YFSETQ in the germline V gene. The CDR3 length is 13 residues. The V gene lost 2 bases and the J gene lost 1 base, with 6 bases spanning the gap. The CDR3 is CASSLKGNTEAFF. The CDR3 DNA reads TGCGCCAGCAGCTTAAAGGGGAACACTGAAGCTTTCTTT.

In its sample, this clonotype was seen many times. The DNA for the CDR3 is TGTGCCAGCAGTCCAACAGGGAACGAGCAGTACGTC. This gives the protein CASSPTGNEQYV. The chain is built from TRBV12-3 or TRBV12-4 and TRBJ2-7, with D perhaps TRBD1 (6 bases). CDR3 length: 12 amino acids. Between the trimmed V and J ends, which lost 5 bases and 5 bases, there was a span of 10 bases.

The chain has TRBV5-1 and TRBJ2-7; 7 nucleotides agree with TRBD1. Unmatched junction bases numbered 7, after V lost 4 bases and J lost 3 bases. The germline gives CDR1 SGHRS, CDR2 YFSETQ. The length of the CDR3 is 14 residues. CDR3 loop: CASSDSGTDYEQYF. The CDR3 DNA follows: TGCGCCAGCAGCGACTCCGGGACAGACTACGAGCAGTACTTC.

This clonotype has just a few counts. The chain couples TRBV12-5 to TRBJ1-5; the match to TRBD1 covers 7 bases. Germline trimming cut 7 bases from V and 4 bases from J; bases unmatched to any gene: 7. Germline loops: CDR1 LGHNT, CDR2 FRNRAP. There are 14 residues in the CDR3. CDR3 sequence reads: CASVTGAGNQPQHF. Here the CDR3 DNA reads TGTGCTAGTGTCACAGGGGCAGGGAATCAGCCCCAGCATTTT.

This clonotype was observed at least ten times. The rearrangement joins TRBV29-1 to TRBJ2-3; 14 nucleotides match TRBD2. V trimming: 5 bases; J trimming: 3 bases; junction bases outside the gene matches: 10. There are 17 residues in the CDR3. Germline CDR1 is SQVTM and CDR2 is ANQGSEA. The CDR3 nucleotides read TGCAGCGTTTATGGTAGACTAGCGGGGGGGATGACAGATACGCAGTATTTT. Its translation: CSVYGRLAGGMTDTQYF.

This clonotype has just a few counts. This chain links TRBV9 with TRBJ2-7; the D call may be TRBD1 or TRBD2 (5 bases each). Germline V CDR1 and CDR2: SGDLS, YYNGEE. The CDR3 length is 15 residues. V lost 3 bases to trimming and J lost 1 base, with 14 bases between them. The CDR3 DNA sequence: TGTGCCAGCAGCGAACCGGGACCCACATCCTACGAGCAGTACGTC. It translates to CASSEPGPTSYEQYV.

V gene TRBV5-1 combines with J gene TRBJ1-4, with 7 positions matching TRBD1. This CDR3 has 14 residues. V trimming: 4 bases; J trimming: 5 bases; junction bases outside the gene matches: 5. Germline assignment: CDR1 SGHRS and CDR2 YFSETQ. The CDR3 DNA sequence: TGCGCCAGCAGCACGGGACAGCTCAATGAAAAACTGTTTTTT. Residues: CASSTGQLNEKLFF.

The gene calls are TRBV12-3 or TRBV12-4 and TRBJ1-4; tentatively, D is TRBD1 (5 bases). Trimming stripped 7 bases from V and 4 bases from J, with 16 bases between. The CDR3 sequence is 15 residues long. As DNA, the CDR3 is TGTGCCAGCACCTTCCGGGACCGCAATAATGAAAAACTGTTTTTT. Amino acids: CASTFRDRNNEKLFF.

This clonotype was counted at least ten times. The genes are TRBV4-1 and TRBJ2-7; D is undetermined. The V end was cut by 0 bases, the J end by 3 bases, with 18 bases between. The germline V gene has CDR1 MGHRA and CDR2 YSYEKL. The CDR3 sequence is 17 residues long. The CDR3 DNA sequence: TGCGCCAGCAGCCAAGATACCGGGTTCCACCTAAGCTACGAGCAGTACTTC. Protein sequence: CASSQDTGFHLSYEQYF.

This clonotype was picked up many times. J is TRBJ2-5 and V is TRBV12-3 or TRBV12-4; tentatively, D is TRBD1 (6 bases). The V and J ends lost 5 bases and 5 bases respectively, with 6 bases between them. This CDR3 has 11 amino acids. For the CDR3, the DNA is TGTGCCAGCAGTGACAGGGAGACCCAGTACTTC. It translates to CASSDRETQYF.

This clonotype was detected many times. The rearrangement uses TRBV20-1 and TRBJ1-5; D is ambiguous. Trimming stripped 4 bases from V and 0 bases from J, with 10 bases between. There are 14 residues in the CDR3. The germline CDR1 and CDR2 sequences are DFQATT and SNEGSKA (reference sequence). The CDR3 sequence is CSATRSISNQPQHF. CDR3 coding DNA: TGCAGTGCTACGAGATCAATTAGCAATCAGCCCCAGCATTTT.

This clonotype was seen a few times. This chain joins TRBV12-3 or TRBV12-4 and TRBJ2-1; 7 bases are shared with TRBD1. V dropped 6 bases and J dropped 5; count of bases not matched to a gene: 7. There are 14 residues in the CDR3. The chain's CDR3 is CASSPRDSHNEQFF. The CDR3 DNA reads as TGTGCCAGCAGCCCACGGGACAGTCACAATGAGCAGTTCTTC.

This clonotype was seen a few times. This rearrangement joins TRBV9 to TRBJ2-7; D ambiguous. The germline gives CDR1 SGDLS, CDR2 YYNGEE. Deletions cut 0 bases from V and 3 bases from J, with 10 bases between. The CDR3 totals 14 residues. The CDR3 nucleotides are TGTGCCAGCAGCGTAGCTCATCCCAGCTACGAGCAGTACTTC. As protein: CASSVAHPSYEQYF.

The chain links TRBV29-1 to TRBJ1-1; D might be TRBD1 (6 bases). The CDR3 extends over 14 amino acids. Trimming cost V 8 bases and J 0 bases, with 16 bases left between them. The germline V gene has CDR1 SQVTM and CDR2 ANQGSEA. In nucleotides, the CDR3 is TGCAGCTCCCTCCGGGGGGCGGTGAACACTGAAGCTTTCTTT. It translates to CSSLRGAVNTEAFF.

The sample holds many counts of this clonotype. The genes are TRBV4-3 and TRBJ1-4; no clear D. Per germline, CDR1 LGHNA and CDR2 YSLEER. The V end was cut by 0 bases, the J end by 4 bases, with 21 bases between. The CDR3 extends over 19 amino acids. CDR3 sequence reads: CASSQDAGGFFYSNEKLFF. The CDR3 DNA reads TGCGCCAGCAGCCAAGACGCAGGAGGTTTCTTTTATAGTAATGAAAAACTGTTTTTT.

This clonotype was recorded many times. V gene TRBV29-1 combines with J gene TRBJ1-1; possible D gene TRBD1, 6 bases. This CDR3 has 13 residues. Trimming pared 4 bases from V and 4 bases from J, leaving 13 bases between. CDR1 is SQVTM, CDR2 ANQGSEA, per germline. CDR3 in amino acids: CSVGSQGFTEAFF. CDR3 DNA: TGCAGCGTTGGGTCCCAGGGGTTCACTGAAGCTTTCTTT.

V gene TRBV4-1 combines with J gene TRBJ2-2; D gene uncertain. This CDR3 is built from 15 residues. The germline V gene has CDR1 MGHRA and CDR2 YSYEKL. V was shortened by 4 bases and J by 1 base, with 10 bases between the two germline ends. CDR3 DNA sequence: TGCGCCAGCAGCCTGTTTCAGGAGAACACCGGGGAGCTGTTTTTT. Its translation: CASSLFQENTGELFF.

This clonotype was counted ten times or more. The chain employs TRBV6-5 and TRBJ2-7; the D is unclear. The V and J ends lost 6 bases and 0 bases respectively, with 12 bases between them. In germline, CDR1 is MNHEY, CDR2 SVGAGI. CDR3 length: 14 residues. This CDR3 reads CASRPRTDSYEQYF. In DNA, the CDR3 is TGTGCCAGCAGACCTCGGACGGACTCCTACGAGCAGTACTTC.

The genes are TRBV9 and TRBJ2-1; D is undetermined. V was pared by 3 bases and J by 3 bases, with 16 bases between. The CDR3 is made up of 16 amino acids. Per the germline V gene, CDR1 is SGDLS and CDR2 is YYNGEE. This CDR3 reads CASSAGDGYLYNEQFF. The CDR3 DNA reads as TGTGCCAGCAGCGCGGGCGACGGATACCTCTACAATGAGCAGTTCTTC.

V usage is TRBV3-1 and J usage is TRBJ1-5, with TRBD1 matching over 10 bases. V lost 4 bases and J lost 4; bases outside the gene matches: 4. Germline V gives CDR1 LGHDT, CDR2 YNNKEL (reference sequence). This CDR3 comprises 15 residues. The CDR3 spells CASSLGQGVNQPQHF. The CDR3 DNA follows: TGTGCCAGCAGCCTCGGACAGGGGGTAAATCAGCCCCAGCATTTT. Filled out from reference TRBV3-1 and TRBJ1-5, the complete variable domain reads DTAVSQTPKYLVTQMGNDKSIKCEQNLGHDTMYWYKQDSKKFLKIMFSYNNKELIINETVPNRFSPKSPDKAHLNLHINSLELGDSAVYFCASSLGQGVNQPQHFGDGTRLSIL.